This record covers a single T cell receptor (beta chain). The entry originates in a study of blood T cell repertoires in COVID-19. The germline CDR1 and CDR2 sequences are SGHRS and YFSETQ. This CDR3 comprises 15 residues. J was trimmed by 8 bases and V by 1 base; bases with no gene match: 11. TCRdb's table, derived via immunoSEQ multiplex PCR, lists solely in-frame clones and lacks some. The repertoire holds about 240,000 clones, with approximately 86% as singletons. The rearrangement joins TRBV5-1 to TRBJ1-2; 7 bases fit TRBD1. This receptor was identified in a woman aged 50 to 60 with COVID-19, enrolled during active disease. The specimen was peripheral blood. The CDR3 DNA sequence: TGCGCCAGCAGCTTGTCCGTTAGGGGGCGCGAGGGCTACACCTTC. Translating gives CASSLSVRGREGYTF.